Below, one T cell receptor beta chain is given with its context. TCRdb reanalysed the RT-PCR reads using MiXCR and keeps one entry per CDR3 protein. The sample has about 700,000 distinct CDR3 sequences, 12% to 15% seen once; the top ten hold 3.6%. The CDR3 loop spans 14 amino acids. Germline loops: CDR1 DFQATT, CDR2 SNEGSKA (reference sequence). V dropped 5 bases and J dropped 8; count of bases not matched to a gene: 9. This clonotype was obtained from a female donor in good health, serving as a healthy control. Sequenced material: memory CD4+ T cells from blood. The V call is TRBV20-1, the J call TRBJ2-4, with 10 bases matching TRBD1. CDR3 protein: CSARRQGALDIQYF. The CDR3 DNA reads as TGCAGTGCTCGGCGACAGGGGGCTTTGGACATTCAGTACTTC.